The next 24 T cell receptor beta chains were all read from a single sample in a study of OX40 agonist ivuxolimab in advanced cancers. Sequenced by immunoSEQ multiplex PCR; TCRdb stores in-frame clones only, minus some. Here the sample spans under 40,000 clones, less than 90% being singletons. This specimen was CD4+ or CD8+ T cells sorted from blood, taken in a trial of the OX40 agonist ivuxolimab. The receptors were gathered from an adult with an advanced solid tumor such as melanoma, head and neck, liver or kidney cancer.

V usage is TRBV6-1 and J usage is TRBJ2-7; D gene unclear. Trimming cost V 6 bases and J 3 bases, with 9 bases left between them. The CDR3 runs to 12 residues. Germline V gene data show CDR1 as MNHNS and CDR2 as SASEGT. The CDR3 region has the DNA TGTGCCAGCAGAACACCATACTACGAGCAGTACTTC. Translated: CASRTPYYEQYF.

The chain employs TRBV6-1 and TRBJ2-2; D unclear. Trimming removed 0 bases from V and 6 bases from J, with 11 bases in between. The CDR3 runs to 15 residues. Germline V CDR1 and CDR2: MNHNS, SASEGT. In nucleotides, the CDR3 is TGTGCCAGCAGTGAAGCGCTAGGCTCGCCCGGGGAGCTGTTTTTT. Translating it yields CASSEALGSPGELFF.

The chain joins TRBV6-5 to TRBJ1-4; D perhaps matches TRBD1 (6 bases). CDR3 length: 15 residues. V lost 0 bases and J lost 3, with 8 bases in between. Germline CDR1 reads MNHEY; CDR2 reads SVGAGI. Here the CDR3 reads CASSYSDSSNEKLFF. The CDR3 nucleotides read TGTGCCAGCAGTTACTCGGACAGCTCTAATGAAAAACTGTTTTTT.

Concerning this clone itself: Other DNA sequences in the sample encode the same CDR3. The CDR3 coding sequence is TGTGCCTGGAGAGCCGGGCTGAACACTGAAGCTTTCTTT. This translates into CAWRAGLNTEAFF. The chain employs TRBV30 and TRBJ1-1, with no clear D. V dropped 3 bases and J dropped 0 bases, with 8 bases sitting between them. The CDR3 runs to 13 residues. Germline CDR1 GTSNPN, CDR2 SVGIG (reference sequence).

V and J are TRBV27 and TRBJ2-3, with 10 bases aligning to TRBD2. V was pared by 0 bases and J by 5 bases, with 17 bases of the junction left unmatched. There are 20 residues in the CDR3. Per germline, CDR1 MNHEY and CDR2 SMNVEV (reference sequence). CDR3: CASSLSGGGASGGYGDTQYF. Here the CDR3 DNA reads TGTGCCAGCAGTTTATCTGGTGGGGGAGCTAGCGGGGGTTATGGAGATACGCAGTATTTT.

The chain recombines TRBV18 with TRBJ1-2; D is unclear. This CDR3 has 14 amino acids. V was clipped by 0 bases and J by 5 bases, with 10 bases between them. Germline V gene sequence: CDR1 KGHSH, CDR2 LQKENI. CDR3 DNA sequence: TGTGCCAGCTCACCACCTCAACCACAGTATGGCTACACCTTC. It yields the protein CASSPPQPQYGYTF.

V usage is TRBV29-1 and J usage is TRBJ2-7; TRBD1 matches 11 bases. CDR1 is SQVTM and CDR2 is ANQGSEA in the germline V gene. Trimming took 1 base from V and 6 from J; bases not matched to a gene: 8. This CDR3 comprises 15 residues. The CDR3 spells CSVEVAGQGVSEQYF. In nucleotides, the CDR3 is TGCAGCGTTGAAGTAGCGGGACAGGGGGTGAGCGAGCAGTACTTC.

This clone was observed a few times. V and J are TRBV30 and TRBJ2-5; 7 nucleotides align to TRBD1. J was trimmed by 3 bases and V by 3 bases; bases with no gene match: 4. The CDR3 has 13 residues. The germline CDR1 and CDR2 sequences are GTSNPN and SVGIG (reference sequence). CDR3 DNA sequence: TGTGCCTGGAGCCCCGGGACAGAAGAGACCCAGTACTTC. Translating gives CAWSPGTEETQYF.

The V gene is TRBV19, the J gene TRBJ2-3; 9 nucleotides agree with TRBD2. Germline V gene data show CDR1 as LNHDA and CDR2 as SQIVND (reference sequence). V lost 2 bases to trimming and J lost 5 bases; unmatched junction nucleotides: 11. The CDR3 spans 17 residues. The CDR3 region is CASSINLAGLSRDTQYF. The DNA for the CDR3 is TGTGCCAGTAGTATAAATCTAGCGGGGCTATCCCGAGATACGCAGTATTTT.

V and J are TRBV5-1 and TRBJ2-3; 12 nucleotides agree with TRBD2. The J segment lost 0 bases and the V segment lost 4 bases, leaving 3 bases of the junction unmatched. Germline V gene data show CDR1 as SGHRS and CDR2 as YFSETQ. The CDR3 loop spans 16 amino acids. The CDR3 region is CASSPTSGGSTDTQYF. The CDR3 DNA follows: TGCGCCAGCAGCCCGACTAGCGGGGGCAGCACAGATACGCAGTATTTT.

CDR3 residues: CASSYNRGIGQPQHF. CDR3 nucleotides: TGTGCCAGCAGTTACAACAGGGGCATTGGTCAGCCCCAGCATTTT. V usage is TRBV6-5 and J usage is TRBJ1-5; 7 bases align to TRBD1. With V trimmed by 2 bases and J by 6 bases, 7 bases remained unmatched. Germline assignment: CDR1 MNHEY and CDR2 SVGAGI. This CDR3 spans 15 amino acids.

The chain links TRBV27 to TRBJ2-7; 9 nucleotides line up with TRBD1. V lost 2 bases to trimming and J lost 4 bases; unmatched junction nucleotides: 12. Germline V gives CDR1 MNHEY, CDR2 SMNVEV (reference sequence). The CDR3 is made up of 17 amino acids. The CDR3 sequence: CASSLRPGTGNIYEQYF. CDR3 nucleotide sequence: TGTGCCAGCAGTTTACGGCCCGGGACAGGGAATATATACGAGCAGTACTTC.

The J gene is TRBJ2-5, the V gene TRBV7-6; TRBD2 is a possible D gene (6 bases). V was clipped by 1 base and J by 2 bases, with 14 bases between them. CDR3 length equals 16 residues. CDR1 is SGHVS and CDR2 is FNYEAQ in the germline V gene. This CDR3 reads CASSLEAWREQETQYF. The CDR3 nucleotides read TGTGCCAGCAGCTTAGAGGCCTGGCGGGAACAAGAGACCCAGTACTTC.

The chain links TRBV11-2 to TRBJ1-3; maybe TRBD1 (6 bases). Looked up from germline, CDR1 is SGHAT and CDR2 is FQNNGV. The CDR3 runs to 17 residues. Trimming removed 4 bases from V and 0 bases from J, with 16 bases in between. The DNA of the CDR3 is TGTGCCAGCAGCTCACACAGGGTAACCCACTCTGGAAACACCATATATTTT. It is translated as CASSSHRVTHSGNTIYF.

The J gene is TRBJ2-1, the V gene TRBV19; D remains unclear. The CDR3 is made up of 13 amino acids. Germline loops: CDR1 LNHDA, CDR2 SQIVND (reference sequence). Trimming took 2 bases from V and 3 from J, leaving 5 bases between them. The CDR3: CASSITYYNEQFF. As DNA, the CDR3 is TGTGCCAGTAGTATAACCTACTACAATGAGCAGTTCTTC.

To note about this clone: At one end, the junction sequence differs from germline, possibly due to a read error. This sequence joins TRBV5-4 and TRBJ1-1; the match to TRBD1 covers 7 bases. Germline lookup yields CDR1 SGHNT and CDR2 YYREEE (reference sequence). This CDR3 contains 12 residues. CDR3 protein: CASSPGTEPSLF. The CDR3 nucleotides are TGTGCCAGCAGCCCTGGGACAGAGCCTTCGCTCTTT.

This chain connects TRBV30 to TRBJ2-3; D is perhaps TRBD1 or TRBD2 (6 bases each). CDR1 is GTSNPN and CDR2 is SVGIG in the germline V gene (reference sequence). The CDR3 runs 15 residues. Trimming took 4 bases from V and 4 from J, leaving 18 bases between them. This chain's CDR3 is CAWTRGGGSADTQYF. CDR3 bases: TGTGCCTGGACCAGGGGAGGCGGTTCCGCAGATACGCAGTATTTT. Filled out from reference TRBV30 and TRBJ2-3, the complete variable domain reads SQTIHQWPATLVQPVGSPLSLECTVEGTSNPNLYWYRQAAGRGLQLLFYSVGIGQISSEVPQNLSASRPQDRQFILSSKKLLLSDSGFYLCAWTRGGGSADTQYFGPGTRLTVL.

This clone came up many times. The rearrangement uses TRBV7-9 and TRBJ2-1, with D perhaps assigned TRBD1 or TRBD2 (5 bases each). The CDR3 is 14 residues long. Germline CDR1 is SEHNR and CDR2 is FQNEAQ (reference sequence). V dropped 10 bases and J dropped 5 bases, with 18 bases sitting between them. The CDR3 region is CATKGLGLHNEQFF. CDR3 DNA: TGTGCCACTAAGGGGCTCGGACTCCACAATGAGCAGTTCTTC.

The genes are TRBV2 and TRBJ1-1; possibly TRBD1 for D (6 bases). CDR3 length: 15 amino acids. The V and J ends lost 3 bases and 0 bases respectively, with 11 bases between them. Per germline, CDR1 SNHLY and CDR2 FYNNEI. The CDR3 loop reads CASSDTWTVNTEAFF. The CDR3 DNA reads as TGTGCCAGCAGTGATACGTGGACAGTGAACACTGAAGCTTTCTTT.

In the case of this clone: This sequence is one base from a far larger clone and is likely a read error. The CDR3 coding sequence is TGCGCCAGCAGCTTAGGCGGACAGGGGAACACTGAAGCTTTCTTT. Residues: CASSLGGQGNTEAFF. This sequence joins TRBV4-1 and TRBJ1-1; 8 bases align to TRBD1. V was pared by 5 bases and J by 1 base, with 6 bases of the junction left unmatched. CDR3 length: 15 amino acids. CDR1 is MGHRA and CDR2 is YSYEKL in the germline V gene.

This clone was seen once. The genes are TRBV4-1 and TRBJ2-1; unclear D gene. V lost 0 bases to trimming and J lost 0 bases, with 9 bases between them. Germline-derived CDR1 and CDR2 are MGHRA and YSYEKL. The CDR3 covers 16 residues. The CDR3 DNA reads TGCGCCAGCAGCCAAGATACAGCTTCCTCCTACAATGAGCAGTTCTTC. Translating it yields CASSQDTASSYNEQFF.

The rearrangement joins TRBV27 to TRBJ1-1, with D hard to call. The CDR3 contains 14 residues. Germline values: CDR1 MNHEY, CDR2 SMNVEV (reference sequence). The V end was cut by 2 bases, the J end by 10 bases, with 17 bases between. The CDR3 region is CASSLEGGPYLAFF. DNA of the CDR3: TGTGCCAGCAGTTTAGAGGGAGGCCCTTACCTAGCTTTCTTT.

This chain's CDR3 is CASSLGGDSYLSEFF. The CDR3 DNA is TGTGCCAGCAGCTTAGGGGGGGACAGCTATTTATCGGAGTTCTTC. This sequence joins TRBV13 and TRBJ2-1; 7 bases line up with TRBD1. CDR3 size: 15 residues. Germline CDR1 PRHDT, CDR2 FYEKMQ (reference sequence). V lost 0 bases, J lost 14 bases, and 13 bases stayed unmatched.

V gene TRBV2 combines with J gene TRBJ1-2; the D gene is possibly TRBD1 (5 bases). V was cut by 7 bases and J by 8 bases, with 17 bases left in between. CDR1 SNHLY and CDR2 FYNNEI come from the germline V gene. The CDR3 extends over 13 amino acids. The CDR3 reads CASKRQTRGGYTF. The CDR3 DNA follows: TGTGCCAGCAAACGACAGACCCGGGGAGGCTACACCTTC.